This T cell receptor (beta chain) was sequenced in a study of shared clonotypes between healthy human individuals. Across the whole study: The donor pool was made up of two women and a few men aged 18 to 49.

Only one count was recorded for this clone. No antigen is known for it. Germline V gives CDR1 SGHNT, CDR2 YYREEE (reference sequence). This CDR3 has 13 residues. The ends were cut back, 7 bases at V and 5 bases at J, with 15 bases in the middle. HIV-negative, healthy adults without recent acute infections or vaccinations were the donors. The table came from immunoSEQ multiplex PCR; TCRdb's copy has only in-frame clones and leaves some out. The sample comprises about 2 million clones, 85% to 95% of which are singletons, and 0.1% to 0.15% rests with the top ten. Notes on the study in general: Only blood samples were collected, and tissue repertoires likely differ.

The sequenced material came from naive CD4+ T cells sorted from blood. As for subset: CD45RA+ positively selected. This rearrangement joins TRBV5-4 to TRBJ1-1; no clear D. The receptor comes from a man between 18 and 29 years old in good health. CDR3: CASRLVGGTEAFF. The CDR3 bases are TGTGCCAGCCGCCTGGTGGGAGGGACTGAAGCTTTCTTT.